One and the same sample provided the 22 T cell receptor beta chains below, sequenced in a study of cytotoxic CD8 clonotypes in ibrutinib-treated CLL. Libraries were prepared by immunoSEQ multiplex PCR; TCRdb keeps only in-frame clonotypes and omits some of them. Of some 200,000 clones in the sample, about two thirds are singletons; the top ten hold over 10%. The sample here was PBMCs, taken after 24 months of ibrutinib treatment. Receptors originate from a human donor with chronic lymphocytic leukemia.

The DNA of the CDR3 is TGCGCCAGCAGCCAAGGGGGCGGGGGCTCCTACAATGAGCAGTTCTTC. Translating gives CASSQGGGGSYNEQFF. V and J are TRBV4-1 and TRBJ2-1; 7 bases map to TRBD2. The CDR3 extends over 16 amino acids. The V gene end was trimmed by 1 base and the J gene end by 0 bases; junction bases not matched to a gene: 3. In germline, CDR1 is MGHRA, CDR2 YSYEKL.

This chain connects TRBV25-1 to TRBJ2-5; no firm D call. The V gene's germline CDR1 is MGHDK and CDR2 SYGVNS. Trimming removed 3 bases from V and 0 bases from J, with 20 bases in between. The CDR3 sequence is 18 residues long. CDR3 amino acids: CASSDLEAWQTNQETQYF. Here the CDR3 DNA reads TGTGCCAGCAGTGATCTCGAGGCTTGGCAAACCAACCAAGAGACCCAGTACTTC. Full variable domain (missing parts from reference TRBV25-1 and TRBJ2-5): EADIYQTPRYLVIGTGKKITLECSQTMGHDKMYWYQQDPGMELHLIHYSYGVNSTEKGDLSSESTVSRIRTEHFPLTLESARPSHTSQYLCASSDLEAWQTNQETQYFGPGTRLLVL.

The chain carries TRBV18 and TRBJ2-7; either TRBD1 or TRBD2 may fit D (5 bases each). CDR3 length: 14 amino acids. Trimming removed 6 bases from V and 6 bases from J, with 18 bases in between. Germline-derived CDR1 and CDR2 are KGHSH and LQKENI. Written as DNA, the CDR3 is TGTGCCAGCTCGAGGGAAGGGGTTGGGCGCGAGCAGTACTTC. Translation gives CASSREGVGREQYF.

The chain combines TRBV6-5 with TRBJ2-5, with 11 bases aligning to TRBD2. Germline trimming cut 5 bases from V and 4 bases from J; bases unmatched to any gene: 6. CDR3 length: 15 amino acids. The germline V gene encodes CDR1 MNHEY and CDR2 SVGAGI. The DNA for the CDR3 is TGTGCCAGCAGTATACTAGCGGGAGAGGGAGAGACCCAGTACTTC. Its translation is CASSILAGEGETQYF.

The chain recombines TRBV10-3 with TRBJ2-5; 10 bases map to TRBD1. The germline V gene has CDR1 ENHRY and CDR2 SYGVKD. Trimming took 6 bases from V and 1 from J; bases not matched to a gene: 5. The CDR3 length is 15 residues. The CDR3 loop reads CAIRGGQGSQETQYF. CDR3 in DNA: TGTGCCATCAGAGGGGGACAGGGGTCCCAAGAGACCCAGTACTTC.

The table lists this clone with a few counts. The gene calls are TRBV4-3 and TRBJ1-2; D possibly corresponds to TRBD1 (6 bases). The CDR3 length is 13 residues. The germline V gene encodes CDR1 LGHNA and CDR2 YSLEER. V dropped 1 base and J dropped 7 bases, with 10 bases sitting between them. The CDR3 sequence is CASSQGAGVGYTF. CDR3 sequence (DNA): TGCGCCAGCAGCCAAGGGGCAGGGGTTGGCTACACCTTC.

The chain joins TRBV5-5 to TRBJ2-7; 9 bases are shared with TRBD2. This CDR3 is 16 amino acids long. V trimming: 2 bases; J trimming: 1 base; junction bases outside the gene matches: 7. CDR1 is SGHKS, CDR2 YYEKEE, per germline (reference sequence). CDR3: CASSFVLAGDSYEQYF. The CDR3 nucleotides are TGTGCCAGCAGCTTCGTATTAGCGGGAGATTCCTACGAGCAGTACTTC.

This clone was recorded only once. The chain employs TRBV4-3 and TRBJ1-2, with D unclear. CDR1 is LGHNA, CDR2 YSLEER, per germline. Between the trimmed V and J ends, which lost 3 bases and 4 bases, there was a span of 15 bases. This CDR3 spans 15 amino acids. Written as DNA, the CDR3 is TGCGCCAGCAGCCAGGACCATATTGGGCCCTATGGCTACACCTTC. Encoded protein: CASSQDHIGPYGYTF.

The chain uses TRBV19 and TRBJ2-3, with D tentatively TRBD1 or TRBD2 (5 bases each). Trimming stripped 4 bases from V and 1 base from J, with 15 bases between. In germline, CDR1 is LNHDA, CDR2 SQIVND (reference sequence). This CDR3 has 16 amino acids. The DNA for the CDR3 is TGTGCCAGTAGTACCCCCGGGAAGGGACGCACAGATACGCAGTATTTT. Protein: CASSTPGKGRTDTQYF.

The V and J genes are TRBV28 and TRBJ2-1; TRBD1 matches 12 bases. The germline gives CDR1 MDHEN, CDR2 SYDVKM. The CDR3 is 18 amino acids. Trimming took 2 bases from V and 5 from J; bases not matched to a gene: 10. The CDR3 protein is CASSLIEGQGARDNEQFF. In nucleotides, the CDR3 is TGTGCCAGCAGTTTAATTGAGGGACAGGGGGCAAGGGACAATGAGCAGTTCTTC.

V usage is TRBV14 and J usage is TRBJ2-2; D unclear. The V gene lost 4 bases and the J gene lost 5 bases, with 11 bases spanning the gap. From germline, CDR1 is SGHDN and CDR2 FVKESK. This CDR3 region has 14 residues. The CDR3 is CASSRATKTGELFF. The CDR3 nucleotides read TGTGCCAGCAGCCGAGCAACTAAAACCGGGGAGCTGTTTTTT.

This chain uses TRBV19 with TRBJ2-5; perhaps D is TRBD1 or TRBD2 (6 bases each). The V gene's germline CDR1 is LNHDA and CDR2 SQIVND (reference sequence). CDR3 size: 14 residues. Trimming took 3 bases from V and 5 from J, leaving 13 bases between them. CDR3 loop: CASSIPGGWETQYF. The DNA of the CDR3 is TGTGCCAGTAGTATCCCCGGGGGCTGGGAGACCCAGTACTTC.

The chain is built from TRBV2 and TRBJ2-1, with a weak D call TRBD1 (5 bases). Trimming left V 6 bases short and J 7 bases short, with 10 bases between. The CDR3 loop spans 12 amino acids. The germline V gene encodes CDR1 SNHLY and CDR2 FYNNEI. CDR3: CASRGKGNEQFF. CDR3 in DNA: TGTGCCAGCAGGGGAAAGGGGAATGAGCAGTTCTTC.

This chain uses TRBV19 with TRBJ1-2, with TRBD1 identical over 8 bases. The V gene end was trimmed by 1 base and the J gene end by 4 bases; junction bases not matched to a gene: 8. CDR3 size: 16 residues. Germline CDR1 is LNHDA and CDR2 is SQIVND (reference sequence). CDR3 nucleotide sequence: TGTGCCAGTAGTATAGTGGACAGGGAATCGGGCTATGGCTACACCTTC. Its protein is CASSIVDRESGYGYTF.

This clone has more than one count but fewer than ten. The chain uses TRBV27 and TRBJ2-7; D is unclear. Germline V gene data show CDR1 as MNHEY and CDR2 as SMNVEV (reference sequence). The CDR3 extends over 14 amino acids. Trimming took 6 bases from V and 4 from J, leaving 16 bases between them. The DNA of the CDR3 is TGTGCCAGCAGCCCCTCAAGTGGGCTGTACGAGCAGTACTTC. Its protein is CASSPSSGLYEQYF.

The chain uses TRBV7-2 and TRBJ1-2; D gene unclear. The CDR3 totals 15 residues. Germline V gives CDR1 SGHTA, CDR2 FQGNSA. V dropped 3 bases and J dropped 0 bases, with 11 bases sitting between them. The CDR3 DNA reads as TGTGCCAGCAGCTTGGTTTATCGGACTAACTATGGCTACACCTTC. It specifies CASSLVYRTNYGYTF.

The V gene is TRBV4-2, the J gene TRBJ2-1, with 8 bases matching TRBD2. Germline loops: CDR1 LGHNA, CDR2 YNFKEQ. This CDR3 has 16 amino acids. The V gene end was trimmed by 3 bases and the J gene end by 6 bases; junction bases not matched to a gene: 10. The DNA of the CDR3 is TGTGCCAGCAGCCACCCCACGGCGGGAGGTGGCAATGAGCAGTTCTTC. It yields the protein CASSHPTAGGGNEQFF.

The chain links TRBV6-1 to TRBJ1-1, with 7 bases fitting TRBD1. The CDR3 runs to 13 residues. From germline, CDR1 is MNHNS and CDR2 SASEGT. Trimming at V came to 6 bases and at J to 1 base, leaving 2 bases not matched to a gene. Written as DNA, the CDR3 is TGTGCCAGCAGGACAGGGTGGAACACTGAAGCTTTCTTT. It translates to CASRTGWNTEAFF.

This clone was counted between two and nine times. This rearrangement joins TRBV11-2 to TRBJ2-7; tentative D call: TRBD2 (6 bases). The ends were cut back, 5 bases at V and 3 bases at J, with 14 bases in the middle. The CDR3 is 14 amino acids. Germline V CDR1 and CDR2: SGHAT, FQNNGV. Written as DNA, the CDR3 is TGTGCCAGCAGCCCAAGGCGCGGGGACTACGAGCAGTACTTC. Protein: CASSPRRGDYEQYF.

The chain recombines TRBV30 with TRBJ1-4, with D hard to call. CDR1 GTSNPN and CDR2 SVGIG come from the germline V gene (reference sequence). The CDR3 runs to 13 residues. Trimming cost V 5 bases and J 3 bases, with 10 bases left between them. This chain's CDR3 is CAWAGGPNEKLFF. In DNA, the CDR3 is TGTGCCTGGGCAGGAGGACCTAATGAAAAACTGTTTTTT.

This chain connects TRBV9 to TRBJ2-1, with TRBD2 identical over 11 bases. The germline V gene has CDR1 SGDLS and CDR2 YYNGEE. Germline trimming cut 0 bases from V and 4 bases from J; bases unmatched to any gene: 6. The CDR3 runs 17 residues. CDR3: CASSVETSGIQYNEQFF. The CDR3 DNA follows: TGTGCCAGCAGCGTAGAGACTAGCGGGATTCAATACAATGAGCAGTTCTTC. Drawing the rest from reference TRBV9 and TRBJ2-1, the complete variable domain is DSGVTQTPKHLITATGQRVTLRCSPRSGDLSVYWYQQSLDQGLQFLIQYYNGEERAKGNILERFSAQQFPDLHSELNLSSLELGDSALYFCASSVETSGIQYNEQFFGPGTRLTVL.

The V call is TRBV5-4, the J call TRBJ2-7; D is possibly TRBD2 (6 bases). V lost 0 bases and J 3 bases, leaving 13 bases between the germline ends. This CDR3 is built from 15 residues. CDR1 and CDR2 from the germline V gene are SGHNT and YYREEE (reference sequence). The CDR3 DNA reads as TGTGCCAGCAGCTTGGGGGGTAGCGGAAACTACGAGCAGTACTTC. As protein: CASSLGGSGNYEQYF.